Listed below are T cell receptor beta chains from one sample, sequenced in a study of radiotherapy plus CTLA-4 blockade in lung cancer. Method: immunoSEQ multiplex PCR; TCRdb's copy keeps in-frame clones and lacks some. Altogether some 66,000 clones are present, about four fifths being singletons, with the ten largest covering around 4%. Sample: peripheral blood, taken from a patient treated with radiotherapy plus ipilimumab. These receptors were obtained from a human donor with non-small cell lung cancer who had a partial response to radiotherapy plus ipilimumab. Each CDR3 is given without its conserved first and last residue. Fields, in order: V gene, CDR3 protein.

TRBV15 | ATSAPTLRGTGELF
TRBV27 | ASSPPGQYYEQY
TRBV7-9 | ASRRPGTGNTEAF
TRBV6-5 | ASIGDRHNEQF
TRBV11-2 | ASSSTDRTLSYEQY
TRBV18 | ASSTGKAGGPDTQY
TRBV14 | ASSPQGIRTGELF
TRBV19 | ASTRTGENNEQF
TRBV7-2 | ASSLTQYEQY
TRBV10-2 | ATGQGTDTQY
TRBV2 | ASSWDSPNTEAF
TRBV11-2 | ASSLDRATSGSSTDTQY
TRBV6-1 | ASTRGDGAYEQY
TRBV19 | ASSRRDSFNSGNTIY
TRBV19 | ASSPAGGGYEQY
TRBV6-6 | ASSYSRNSGANVLT
TRBV7-9 | ASSPQETGDYT
TRBV6-1 | ASSAWRERPQDTQY
TRBV9 | ASSPGTTGEQY
TRBV7-8 | ASSPRSGGYEQY
TRBV6-1 | ASRVGGEDSRGYT
TRBV27 | ASSPRQGRADTEAF
TRBV7-8 | ASSLAQGGTDTQY
TRBV30 | AWSVLGGTDYEAF
TRBV4-1 | ASSQGGDLSSYEQY
TRBV30 | AWTIKGQRNTEAF
TRBV25-1 | ASSSGGRIGGGYT
TRBV27 | ASSLYSSGVGELF
TRBV4-1 | ASSQGLAETYEQY
TRBV29-1 | SVVVSGLLAKNIQY
TRBV29-1 | SVEEGGGSSYNEQF
TRBV6-6 | ASSSSAEVQETQY
TRBV9 | ASSLGGRNTIY
TRBV29-1 | SANGQGNWGYT
TRBV28 | ASSTDTGRPGGAEEKLF
TRBV27 | ASSPHNQPQH
TRBV9 | ASSVYDSGRSYNEQF
TRBV7-2 | ASSSVAWSSYEQY
TRBV27 | ASEDRGITYEQY
TRBV6-1 | ASSEAPLTGGNEKLF
TRBV4-1 | ASSPGTGGNSYEQY
TRBV7-9 | ASSLPVGTNEKLF
TRBV29-1 | SVEEGTGERYNEQF
TRBV5-6 | ASSGDREAEQY
TRBV7-3 | ASSPPGLPATDTQY
TRBV30 | AWRDKQGAISEAF